These T cell receptor beta chains were read from a single sample in a study of blood T cell repertoires in COVID-19. Clones were sequenced by immunoSEQ multiplex PCR, and TCRdb holds only the in-frame ones, with some missing. The top ten hold around 6% of the sample, which has 300,000 to 400,000 clones, around 87% seen once. Sequencing was performed on peripheral blood. The receptor set was obtained from a woman in her forties or fifties with COVID-19, enrolled during active disease. CDR3s leave out the opening cysteine and the closing phenylalanine or tryptophan. The D gene is left open where the match is weak.

D	J	V	CDR3
-	TRBJ2-1	TRBV7-8	ASKVFTGSSYNEQF
-	TRBJ2-3	TRBV15	ATRQGADTQY
-	TRBJ1-6	TRBV18	ASSRGQRGNSPLH
-	TRBJ2-3	TRBV18	ASSPAGLSGTDTQY
-	TRBJ1-1	TRBV18	ASSGRGNTEAF
-	TRBJ1-3	TRBV7-6	ASSLVGGSGNTIY
-	TRBJ2-3	TRBV6-5	ASSLGGITDTQY
-	TRBJ1-4	TRBV4-2	ASSQDRQGWQNEKLF
-	TRBJ2-1	TRBV30	AWAGQKNNEQF
TRBD2	TRBJ2-7	TRBV10-1	ASSEIAGASYEQY
TRBD1	TRBJ2-2	TRBV5-8	ASSPRDRGRTGELF
TRBD2	TRBJ2-7	TRBV19	ASSPTGGNYEQY
TRBD1	TRBJ2-1	TRBV13	ASSLESTGEGGDEQF
-	TRBJ2-1	TRBV15	ATSSGIPGHNTYNEQF
TRBD1	TRBJ1-1	TRBV11-3	ASSSTRVQGARKTEAF
-	TRBJ2-5	TRBV9	ASSVSEETQY
-	TRBJ1-2	TRBV30	ALPQGLGYGYT
TRBD1	TRBJ2-1	TRBV2	ASRRRQGADEQF
-	TRBJ2-4	TRBV28	ASSSRRGSKNIQY
-	TRBJ2-3	TRBV2	ASRRTDFTDTQY
-	TRBJ1-2	TRBV2	ASKRGGGYT
TRBD1	TRBJ1-1	TRBV5-8	ASSLGGQGNTEAF
-	TRBJ1-2	TRBV21-1	ASSKAWGPPCGDYGYT
-	TRBJ1-2	TRBV6-5	ASSSERVGYT
TRBD1	TRBJ1-1	TRBV27	ASSPLGQGDTEAF
TRBD1	TRBJ2-3	TRBV6-6	ASSYSLGQGSDTQY
TRBD1	TRBJ2-2	TRBV6-5	ASSSRTGGIGELF
TRBD2	TRBJ2-7	TRBV29-1	SVEGTSGSEGSSYEQY
-	TRBJ1-1	TRBV10-3	AIRALGGVRSGAF
-	TRBJ1-2	TRBV29-1	SANAGDGYT
TRBD1	TRBJ1-5	TRBV30	AWSAGQFNQPQH
TRBD2	TRBJ2-1	TRBV3-1/TRBV3-2	ASSQDVGEGVNEQF
-	TRBJ2-1	TRBV27	ASKRRGRDDHSEQF
-	TRBJ1-4	TRBV30	AWSVERVNEKLF
TRBD2	TRBJ2-1	TRBV11-2	ASSPGNGRGNEQF
TRBD2	TRBJ2-7	TRBV5-4	ASSRAGGPGEQY
TRBD2	TRBJ2-1	TRBV4-2	ASSQDTRGVGGSRDEQF
TRBD2	TRBJ2-7	TRBV6-1	ASSEVQGTSDEQY
-	TRBJ2-3	TRBV9	ASSVANADTQY
TRBD1	TRBJ1-5	TRBV15	ATSRGQGVNQPQH
-	TRBJ2-1	TRBV7-2	ASSLGLSGNEQF
-	TRBJ1-5	TRBV2	ASSDQGALNQPQH
-	TRBJ2-3	TRBV18	ASSPPTLTDTQY
TRBD1	TRBJ1-6	TRBV7-2	ASSLDRGSSPLH
TRBD2	TRBJ2-3	TRBV5-5	ASSLEGTSGLPRDTQY
-	TRBJ2-4	TRBV7-5	ARSLAARLADNLAKNIQY
TRBD1	TRBJ1-2	TRBV5-6	ASSTGQGLYGYT
-	TRBJ2-7	TRBV12-5	ASGLVRLTGQSGNEQY
-	TRBJ1-2	TRBV12-3/TRBV12-4	ASSVVTNYGYT
-	TRBJ2-1	TRBV3-1/TRBV3-2	ASSQEYYEQF
TRBD2	TRBJ2-3	TRBV11-2	ASSSRTSAGTDTQY
TRBD2	TRBJ2-3	TRBV11-2	ASSRRTSGRTDTQY